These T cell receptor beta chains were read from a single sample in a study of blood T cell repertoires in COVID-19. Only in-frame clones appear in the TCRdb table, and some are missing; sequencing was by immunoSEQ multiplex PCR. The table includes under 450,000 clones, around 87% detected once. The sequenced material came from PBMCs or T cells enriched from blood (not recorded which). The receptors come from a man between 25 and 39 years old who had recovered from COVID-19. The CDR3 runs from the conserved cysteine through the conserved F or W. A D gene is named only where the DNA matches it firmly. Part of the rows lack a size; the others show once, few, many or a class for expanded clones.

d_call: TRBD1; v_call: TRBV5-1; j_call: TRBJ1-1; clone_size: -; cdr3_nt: TGCGCCAGCAGCCCGTGGGGGACAGGGCTAGAAGCTTTCTTT; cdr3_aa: CASSPWGTGLEAFF
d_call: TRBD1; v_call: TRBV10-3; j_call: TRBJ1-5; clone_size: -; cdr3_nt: TGTGCCATCAGTATGGGACAGGGAGGCAATCAGCCCCAGCATTTT; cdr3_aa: CAISMGQGGNQPQHF
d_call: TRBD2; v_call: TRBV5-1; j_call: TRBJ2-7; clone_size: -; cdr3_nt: TGCGCCAGCAGCCCGGGTTTAGCGGGGGTGTACGAGCAGTACTTC; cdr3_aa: CASSPGLAGVYEQYF
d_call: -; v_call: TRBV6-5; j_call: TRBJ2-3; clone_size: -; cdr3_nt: TGTGCCAGCAGTAACAGGGTGACAGATACGCAGTATTTT; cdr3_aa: CASSNRVTDTQYF
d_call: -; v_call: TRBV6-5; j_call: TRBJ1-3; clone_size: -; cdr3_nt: TGTGCCAGTAAGATGGAGGGAACTGGAAACACCATATATTTT; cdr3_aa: CASKMEGTGNTIYF
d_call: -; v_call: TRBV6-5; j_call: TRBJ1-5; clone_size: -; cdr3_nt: TGTGCCAGCAGTTTCCCCAGGGGTTCGAGCAATCAGCCCCAGCATTTT; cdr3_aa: CASSFPRGSSNQPQHF
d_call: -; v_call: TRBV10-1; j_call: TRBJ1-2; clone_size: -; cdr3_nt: TGCGCCAGCAGTTCCGGGAGTCCGATTGATGGCTACACCTTC; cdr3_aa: CASSSGSPIDGYTF
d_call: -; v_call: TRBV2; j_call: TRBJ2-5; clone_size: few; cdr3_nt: TGTGCCAGCAGTGTAATACCGGGGGAGACCCAGTACTTC; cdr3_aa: CASSVIPGETQYF
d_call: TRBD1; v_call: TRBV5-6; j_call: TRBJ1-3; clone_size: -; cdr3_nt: TGTGCCAGCAGCACGACAGGGACTGGAAACACCATATATTTT; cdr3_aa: CASSTTGTGNTIYF
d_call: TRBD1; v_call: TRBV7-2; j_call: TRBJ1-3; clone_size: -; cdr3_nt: TGTGCCAGCAGGCCACAGGGGGCTGGAAACACCATATATTTT; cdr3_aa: CASRPQGAGNTIYF
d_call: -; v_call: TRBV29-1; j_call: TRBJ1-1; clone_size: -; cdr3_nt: TGCAGCGTTGCGGGTGGGGGGGCTGAAGCTTTCTTT; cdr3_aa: CSVAGGGAEAFF